This T cell receptor (beta chain) is drawn from a study of blood T cell repertoires in COVID-19. Study-wide context: The analysed material was cDNA or gDNA that came from T cells, B-cell-depleted T cells, or PBMCs.

Authors' analysis steps: Nucleated cell counts were estimated from reference gene primer amplification. Profiled with immunoSEQ multiplex PCR; TCRdb holds only in-frame clones, not every one. That table furnishes V, J and clone size, whereas the DNA furnished D and trimming. Of approximately 74,000 clones in the sample, roughly 79% were seen once. This clone was seen a few times. Germline V gene sequence: CDR1 SEHNR, CDR2 FQNEAQ (reference sequence). The CDR3 is 17 residues long. Trimming stripped 1 base from V and 0 bases from J, with 13 bases between. The TCR originated in a human donor in a cohort sampled during active COVID-19. The sequenced material came from peripheral blood. The chain has TRBV7-9 and TRBJ2-1; D gene ambiguous. The CDR3 region has the DNA TGTGCCAGCAGCTTAGAACCACTCGTCCGCTCCTACAATGAGCAGTTCTTC. It translates to CASSLEPLVRSYNEQFF.